This is a list of T cell receptor beta chains from one sample in a study of blood T cell repertoires in COVID-19. The method was immunoSEQ multiplex PCR; TCRdb's version includes in-frame clones alone and lacks a portion of them. The repertoire includes about 100,000 clones, about 77% of them detected once, and roughly 12% sits in the top ten. Sequenced material: peripheral blood. Receptors were obtained from a woman aged 70-85 years with acute or convalescent COVID-19. Each CDR3 is given with its conserved first and last residue. A D gene is named only where the DNA matches it firmly. Clone size, where shown, is once, few, many, or a class for clones that have expanded.

D gene,J gene,V gene,clone size,CDR3 DNA,CDR3 protein
-,TRBJ2-6,TRBV18,once,TGTGCCAGCTCACCGGCGGGCTCTGGGGCCAACGTCCTGACTTTC,CASSPAGSGANVLTF
TRBD1,TRBJ1-6,TRBV28,-,TGTGCCAGCTTGCGAGGGGGCTCGGATAATTCACCCCTCCACTTT,CASLRGGSDNSPLHF
-,TRBJ1-1,TRBV19,-,TGTGCCACCTCTCCTTTGTATGGCGGCAAGGAGCCTGAAGCTTTCTTT,CATSPLYGGKEPEAFF
-,TRBJ1-1,TRBV11-2,-,TGTGCCAGCAGCTTGGGGGGGTTTATGAACACTGAAGCTTTCTTT,CASSLGGFMNTEAFF
-,TRBJ1-1,TRBV11-2,-,TGTGCCAGCAGCCCTGACCCGGGGACTGAAGCTTTCTTT,CASSPDPGTEAFF
TRBD1,TRBJ2-3,TRBV29-1,-,TGCAGCGGGGACAGGGGGACGGGCACAGATACGCAGTATTTT,CSGDRGTGTDTQYF
-,TRBJ2-3,TRBV19,-,TGTGCCAGTAGAAGTAGCGCCAACACAGATACGCAGTATTTT,CASRSSANTDTQYF
TRBD1,TRBJ1-1,TRBV19,-,TGTGCCAGTAGTTGGACAGGGCTGAACACTGAAGCTTTCTTT,CASSWTGLNTEAFF
-,TRBJ1-5,TRBV27,few,TGTGCCAGCAGTTCAGCGACAGGCGGAAACCTATTTTTTAGCAATCAGCCCCAGCATTTT,CASSSATGGNLFFSNQPQHF
TRBD2,TRBJ2-3,TRBV27,-,TGTGCCAGCAGTTTATCTGCGGGGGGAACCACAGATACGCAGTATTTT,CASSLSAGGTTDTQYF
-,TRBJ2-2,TRBV18,-,TGTGCCAGCCTTCCTAGCACTGGCACCGGGGAGCTGTTTTTT,CASLPSTGTGELFF
-,TRBJ2-1,TRBV6-6,-,TGTGCCAGCAGTTACCGACAGGAGTCCTACAATGAGCAGTTCTTC,CASSYRQESYNEQFF
-,TRBJ1-1,TRBV3-1/TRBV3-2,once,TGTGCCAGCAGCCGCGGACAGATTAACACTGAAGCTTTCTTT,CASSRGQINTEAFF
-,TRBJ1-2,TRBV5-4,once,TGTGCCAGCAGCGACGGGTGGGGCCGGGGCTACACCTTC,CASSDGWGRGYTF
TRBD1,TRBJ1-3,TRBV15,-,TGTGCCACCAGCAGAAAACAGGGGATAACTTCTGGAAACACCATATATTTT,CATSRKQGITSGNTIYF
TRBD1,TRBJ1-4,TRBV29-1,-,TGCAGCGCTCTCTCGACAGGGGGTGATGAAAAACTGTTTTTT,CSALSTGGDEKLFF
-,TRBJ2-2,TRBV11-2,few,TGTGCCAGCAGCTTCAGGGGAAACACCGGGGAGCTGTTTTTT,CASSFRGNTGELFF
-,TRBJ1-4,TRBV2,-,TGTGCCAGCACACAGGGCCTTAATGAAAAACTGTTTTTT,CASTQGLNEKLFF
-,TRBJ1-3,TRBV4-1,-,TGCGCCAGCAGCCAAGAAAGGCGGATGGGAAACACCATATATTTT,CASSQERRMGNTIYF
TRBD1,TRBJ1-1,TRBV29-1,medium-sized,TGCAGCTACGACAGGGGGGAACCTGAAGCTTTCTTT,CSYDRGEPEAFF
-,TRBJ1-2,TRBV6-1,-,TGTGCCAGCAGTGAATCGGCAGGGAACTATGGCTACACCTTC,CASSESAGNYGYTF
TRBD2,TRBJ2-2,TRBV18,-,TGTGCCAGCTCACCTACGGCGGGGGGGAACACCGGGGAGCTGTTTTTT,CASSPTAGGNTGELFF
-,TRBJ1-3,TRBV7-8,-,TGTGCCAGCAGCTTAGAGCGGGGGCAACAGGACACCATATATTTT,CASSLERGQQDTIYF
-,TRBJ2-7,TRBV6-5,-,TGTGCCAGCAGCTACTTAGGGGGAGGGTTCAACTACGAGCAGTACTTC,CASSYLGGGFNYEQYF
-,TRBJ2-6,TRBV19,-,TGTGCCAGTAGTATCGGCAGGGGTACTTCTGGGGCCAACGTCCTGACTTTC,CASSIGRGTSGANVLTF
-,TRBJ1-1,TRBV20-1,-,TGCAGTGCCGTGGACACACCTGAAGCTTTCTTT,CSAVDTPEAFF
-,TRBJ1-4,TRBV7-8,-,TGTGCCAGCAGCCAGAGGGCCCGAGCCTACGAAAAACTGTTTTTT,CASSQRARAYEKLFF
-,TRBJ1-5,TRBV19,-,TGTGCCAGTAGTCGGGGGCCGGGGGGGAGCAATCAGCCCCAGCATTTT,CASSRGPGGSNQPQHF
-,TRBJ1-5,TRBV2,-,TGTGCCAGCAGTGCGGACAGTTCGGGTCAGCCCCAGCATTTT,CASSADSSGQPQHF
TRBD1,TRBJ2-7,TRBV5-1,-,TGCGCCAGCAGCCTAACAGGGGCCTACGAGCAGTACTTC,CASSLTGAYEQYF
-,TRBJ1-2,TRBV27,-,TGTGCCAGCAGTTTGGGACAAAACTATGGCTACACCTTC,CASSLGQNYGYTF
TRBD1,TRBJ1-2,TRBV2,-,TGTGCCAGCAGTGAACGTGGCGCAGGGGGCTTTGGCTACACCTTC,CASSERGAGGFGYTF
TRBD1,TRBJ2-5,TRBV5-1,-,TGCGCCAGCAGCCCCGGACAGGGCCAAGAGACCCAGTACTTC,CASSPGQGQETQYF
TRBD1,TRBJ1-4,TRBV19,-,TGTGCCAGTAGTAGTACAGGGGCCGAAAAACTGTTTTTT,CASSSTGAEKLFF
TRBD1,TRBJ1-1,TRBV5-1,-,TGCGCCAGCAGCTTCGGACAGGGGGCAGAAGCTTTCTTT,CASSFGQGAEAFF
-,TRBJ1-1,TRBV7-2,-,TGTGCCAGCAGTAAAAACACTGAAGCTTTCTTT,CASSKNTEAFF
-,TRBJ1-1,TRBV20-1,-,TGCAGTGCGGACACACGTGAAGCTTTCTTT,CSADTREAFF
-,TRBJ2-3,TRBV6-5,-,TGTGCCTGCCAACGTGGGCAGACCCGAGATACGCAGTATTTT,CACQRGQTRDTQYF
TRBD1,TRBJ1-4,TRBV19,once,TGTGCCAGTAGTGGGACCGGACAGGGGAGGGAAAAACTGTTTTTT,CASSGTGQGREKLFF
TRBD1,TRBJ1-2,TRBV9,-,TGTGCCAGCAGCCGGGACAGGGGTTACTATGGCTACACCTTC,CASSRDRGYYGYTF